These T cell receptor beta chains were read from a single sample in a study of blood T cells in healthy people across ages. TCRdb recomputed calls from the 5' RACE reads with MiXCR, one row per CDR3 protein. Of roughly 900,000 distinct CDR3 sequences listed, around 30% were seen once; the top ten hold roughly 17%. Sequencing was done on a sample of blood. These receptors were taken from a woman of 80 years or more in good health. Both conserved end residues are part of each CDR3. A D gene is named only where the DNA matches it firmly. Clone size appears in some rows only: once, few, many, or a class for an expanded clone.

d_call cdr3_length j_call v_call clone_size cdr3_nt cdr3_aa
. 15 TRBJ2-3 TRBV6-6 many TGTGCCAGCACCTTGGCACAGGGCCGCGGGGATACGCAGTATTTT CASTLAQGRGDTQYF
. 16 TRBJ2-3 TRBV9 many TGTGCCAGCAGCGTAGATCAACAGTTAAGCACAGATACGCAGTATTTT CASSVDQQLSTDTQYF
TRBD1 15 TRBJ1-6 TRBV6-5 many TGTGCCAGCAGCAGGAGAGGACAGGCGGATTCACCCCTCCACTTT CASSRRGQADSPLHF
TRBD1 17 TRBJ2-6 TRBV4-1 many TGCGCCAGCAGCCCGGGACAGTTTTTGTATGGGGCCAACGTCCTGACTTTC CASSPGQFLYGANVLTF
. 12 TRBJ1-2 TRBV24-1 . TGTGCCACCAGTGCGACTGGGGGCCGCTACACCTTC CATSATGGRYTF
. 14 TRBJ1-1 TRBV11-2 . TGTGCCAGCAGCGCAGAGTTGTACAGGACTGAAGCTTTCTTT CASSAELYRTEAFF
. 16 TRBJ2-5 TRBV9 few TGTGCCAGCAGCGTAGATGAGGGATCGGGCCAAGAGACCCAGTACTTC CASSVDEGSGQETQYF
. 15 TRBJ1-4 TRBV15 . TGTGCCACCAGCAGAGCGGCAGGAACTAATGAAAAACTGTTTTTT CATSRAAGTNEKLFF
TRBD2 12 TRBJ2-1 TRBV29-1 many TGCAGCGTTGGGGGACTAGTAATTGAGCAGTTCTTC CSVGGLVIEQFF
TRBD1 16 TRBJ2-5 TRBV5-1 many TGCGCCAGCAGCTTGGCAGGGGGCAGTGTTGTAGAGACCCAGTACTTC CASSLAGGSVVETQYF
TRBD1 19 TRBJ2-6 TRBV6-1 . TGTGCCAGCAGTGAAGGGTTTTGGACAGGACTCTCTGGGGCCAACGTCCTGACTTTC CASSEGFWTGLSGANVLTF
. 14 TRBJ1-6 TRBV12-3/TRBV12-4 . TGTGCCAGCAGTTTCAACGGGGAAAATTCACCCCTCCACTTT CASSFNGENSPLHF
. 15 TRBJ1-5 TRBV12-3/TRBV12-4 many TGTGCCAGCAGCATCAGGGGTTCAAGCAATCAGCCCCAGCATTTT CASSIRGSSNQPQHF
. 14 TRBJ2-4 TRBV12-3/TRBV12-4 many TGTGCCAGCAGTTTATTTGGGGGGCGCAACATTCAGTACTTC CASSLFGGRNIQYF
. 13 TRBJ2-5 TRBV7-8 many TGTGCCAGCAGCCTTACGAGCTGGGAGACCCAGTACTTC CASSLTSWETQYF
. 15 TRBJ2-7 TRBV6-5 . TGTGCCCGCAGTCTGTCGACCAGAGGGTCCTACGAGCAGTACTTC CARSLSTRGSYEQYF
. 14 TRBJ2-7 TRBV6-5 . TGTGCCAGCAGTTACGAAAGGGACTCCTACGAGCAGTACTTC CASSYERDSYEQYF
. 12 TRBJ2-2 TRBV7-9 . TGTGCCAGCAGCTTGGTTGAAGGGGAGCTGTTTTTT CASSLVEGELFF
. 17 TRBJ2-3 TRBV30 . TGTGCCTGGAGTGTCGGGACACTGTCTCTTAGCACAGATACGCAGTATTTT CAWSVGTLSLSTDTQYF
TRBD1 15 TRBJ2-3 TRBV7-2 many TGTGCCAGCAGCTTCGGGGACAGGGGCACAGATACGCAGTATTTT CASSFGDRGTDTQYF
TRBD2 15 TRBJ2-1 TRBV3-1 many TGTGCCAGCAGCCAAGGCGGGGGAACCTACAATGAGCAGTTCTTC CASSQGGGTYNEQFF
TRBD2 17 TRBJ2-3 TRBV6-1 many TGTGCCAGCAGTCGGGCTAGCGGGGGTACTGATGTCGATACGCAGTATTTT CASSRASGGTDVDTQYF
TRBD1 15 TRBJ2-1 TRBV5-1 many TGCGCCAGCAGCTCCGGACAGGGGAGTGCCAATGAGCAGTTCTTC CASSSGQGSANEQFF
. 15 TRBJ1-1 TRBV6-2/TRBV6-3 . TGTGCCAGCAGTGGGGAACAGTACATGAACACTGAAGCTTTCTTT CASSGEQYMNTEAFF
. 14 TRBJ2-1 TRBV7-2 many TGTGCCAGCAGCCCGGTCGGTTCCTACAATGAGCAGTTCTTC CASSPVGSYNEQFF